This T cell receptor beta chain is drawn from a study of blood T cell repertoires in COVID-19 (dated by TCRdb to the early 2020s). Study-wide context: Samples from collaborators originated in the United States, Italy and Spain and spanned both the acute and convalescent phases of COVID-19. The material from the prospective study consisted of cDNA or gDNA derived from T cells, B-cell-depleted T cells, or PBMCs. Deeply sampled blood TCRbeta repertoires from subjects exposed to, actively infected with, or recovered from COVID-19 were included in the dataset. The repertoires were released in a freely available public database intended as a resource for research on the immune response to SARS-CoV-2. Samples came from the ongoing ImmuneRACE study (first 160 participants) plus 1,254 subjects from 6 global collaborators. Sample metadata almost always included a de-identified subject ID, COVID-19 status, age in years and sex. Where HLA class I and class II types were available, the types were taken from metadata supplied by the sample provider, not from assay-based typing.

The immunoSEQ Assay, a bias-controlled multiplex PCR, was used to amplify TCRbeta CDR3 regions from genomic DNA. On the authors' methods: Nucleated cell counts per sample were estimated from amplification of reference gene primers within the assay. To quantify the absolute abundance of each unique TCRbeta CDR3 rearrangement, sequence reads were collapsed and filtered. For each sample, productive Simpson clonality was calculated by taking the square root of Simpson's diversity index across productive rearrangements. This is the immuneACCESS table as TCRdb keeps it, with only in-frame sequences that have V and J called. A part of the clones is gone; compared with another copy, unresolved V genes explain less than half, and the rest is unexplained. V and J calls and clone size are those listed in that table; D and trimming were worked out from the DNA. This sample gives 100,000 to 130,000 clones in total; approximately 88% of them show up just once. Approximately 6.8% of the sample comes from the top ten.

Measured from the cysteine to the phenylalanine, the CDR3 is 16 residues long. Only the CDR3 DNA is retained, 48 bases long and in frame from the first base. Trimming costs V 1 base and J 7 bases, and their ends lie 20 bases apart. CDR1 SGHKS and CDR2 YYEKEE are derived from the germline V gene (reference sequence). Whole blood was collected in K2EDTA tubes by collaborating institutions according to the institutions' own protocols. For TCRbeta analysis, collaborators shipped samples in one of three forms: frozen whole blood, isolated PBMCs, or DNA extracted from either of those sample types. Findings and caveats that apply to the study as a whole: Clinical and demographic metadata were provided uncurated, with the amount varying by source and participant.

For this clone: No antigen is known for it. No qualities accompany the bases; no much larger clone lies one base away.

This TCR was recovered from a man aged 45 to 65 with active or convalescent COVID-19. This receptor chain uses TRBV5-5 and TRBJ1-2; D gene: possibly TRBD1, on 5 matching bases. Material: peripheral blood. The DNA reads TGTGCCAGCAGCTTGATAAGCCAGGGCTACGAGAGTGGCTACACCTTC. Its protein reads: CASSLISQGYESGYTF.